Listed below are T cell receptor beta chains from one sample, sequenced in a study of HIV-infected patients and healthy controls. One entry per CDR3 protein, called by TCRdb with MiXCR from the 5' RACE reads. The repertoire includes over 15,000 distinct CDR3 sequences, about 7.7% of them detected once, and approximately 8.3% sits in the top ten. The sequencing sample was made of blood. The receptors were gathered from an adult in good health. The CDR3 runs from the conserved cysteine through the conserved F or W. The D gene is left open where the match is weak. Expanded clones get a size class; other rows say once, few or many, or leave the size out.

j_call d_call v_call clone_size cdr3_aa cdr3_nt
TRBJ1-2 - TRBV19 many CASEDSGFRGYTF TGTGCCAGTGAGGACAGCGGGTTCCGAGGCTACACCTTC
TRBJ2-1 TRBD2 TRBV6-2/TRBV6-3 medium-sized CASSQSGGPPNEQFF TGTGCCAGCAGTCAAAGCGGGGGGCCTCCCAATGAGCAGTTCTTC
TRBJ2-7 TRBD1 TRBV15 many CATSGQENYEQYF TGTGCCACCAGCGGACAGGAGAACTACGAGCAGTACTTC
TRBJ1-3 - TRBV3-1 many CASSQFHSGNTIYF TGTGCCAGCAGCCAATTCCACTCTGGAAACACCATATATTTT
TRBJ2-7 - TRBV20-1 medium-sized CSGEWQGNFSEQYF TGCAGTGGGGAGTGGCAGGGAAATTTCTCCGAGCAGTACTTC
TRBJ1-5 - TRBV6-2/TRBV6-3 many CASRPHPDGQPQHF TGTGCCAGCAGACCCCATCCCGATGGCCAGCCCCAGCATTTT
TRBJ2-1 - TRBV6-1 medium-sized CASRDTLALHEQFF TGTGCCAGCAGGGATACTCTAGCGTTACATGAGCAGTTCTTC
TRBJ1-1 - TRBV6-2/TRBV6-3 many CASSPQVSGLSEAFF TGTGCCAGCAGCCCCCAGGTTTCGGGGCTCTCTGAAGCTTTCTTT
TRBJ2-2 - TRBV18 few CASSPIRNANTGELFF TGTGCCAGCTCACCAATAAGGAACGCGAACACCGGGGAGCTGTTTTTT
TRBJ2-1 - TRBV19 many CASSVSYNEQFF TGTGCCAGTAGTGTAAGTTACAATGAGCAGTTCTTC
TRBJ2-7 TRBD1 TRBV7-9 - CASSKTLGTGGSLDSYEQYF TGTGCCAGCAGCAAAACACTCGGGACAGGGGGCTCTCTCGACTCCTACGAGCAGTACTTC
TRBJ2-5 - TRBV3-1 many CASSQDTVETQYF TGTGCCAGCAGCCAAGACACAGTAGAGACCCAGTACTTC
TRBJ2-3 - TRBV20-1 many CSARYGENTQYF TGCAGTGCTAGGTACGGGGAAAATACGCAGTATTTT
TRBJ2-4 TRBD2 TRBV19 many CASSQGLADIQYF TGTGCCAGTAGTCAGGGACTAGCGGACATTCAGTACTTC
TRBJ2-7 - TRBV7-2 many CASSLGPATNYEQYF TGTGCCAGCAGCTTAGGGCCCGCCACCAACTACGAGCAGTACTTC
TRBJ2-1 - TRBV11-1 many CASSLRVVSYNEQFF TGTGCCAGCAGCTTAAGGGTCGTCTCCTACAATGAGCAGTTCTTC
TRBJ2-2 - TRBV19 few CASSFHTGELFF TGTGCCAGTAGTTTCCATACCGGGGAGCTGTTTTTT
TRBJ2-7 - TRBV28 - CASSFSSRQVDSYEQYF TGTGCCAGCAGTTTTTCCTCCCGACAGGTTGATTCCTACGAGCAGTACTTC
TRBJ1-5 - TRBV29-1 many CSVDFGPYSNQPQHF TGCAGCGTTGATTTCGGCCCCTATAGCAATCAGCCCCAGCATTTT
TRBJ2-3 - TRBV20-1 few CSARVQGTDTQYF TGCAGTGCTAGAGTTCAGGGCACAGATACGCAGTATTTT
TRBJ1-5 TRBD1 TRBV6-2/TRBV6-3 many CASSMDRVVQPQHF TGTGCCAGCAGTATGGACAGGGTCGTACAGCCCCAGCATTTT
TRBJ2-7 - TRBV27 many CASTPMYREARREQYF TGTGCCAGCACCCCGATGTACAGGGAGGCTCGTCGCGAGCAGTACTTC
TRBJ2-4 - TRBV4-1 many CASSQVGTLIAKNIQYF TGCGCCAGCAGCCAAGTAGGGACACTCATAGCCAAAAACATTCAGTACTTC
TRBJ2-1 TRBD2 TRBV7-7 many CASSPGGALHNEQFF TGTGCCAGCAGCCCCGGGGGGGCGTTGCACAATGAGCAGTTCTTC
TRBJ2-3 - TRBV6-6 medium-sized CVVGRHDTQYF TGTGTAGTGGGGAGGCACGATACGCAGTATTTT
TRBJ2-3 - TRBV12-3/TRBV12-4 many CASSQGTDTQYF TGTGCCAGCAGTCAGGGTACCGATACGCAGTATTTT
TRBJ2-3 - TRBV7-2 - CASSLQQGDTQYF TGTGCCAGCAGCTTACAACAGGGAGATACGCAGTATTTT
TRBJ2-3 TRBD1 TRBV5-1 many CASSVNLPDRGRRDTQYF TGCGCCAGCAGCGTAAACCTCCCTGACAGGGGGCGCAGGGATACGCAGTATTTT
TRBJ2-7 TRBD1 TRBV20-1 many CSASMDRGFYEQYF TGCAGTGCTAGTATGGACAGGGGGTTCTACGAGCAGTACTTC
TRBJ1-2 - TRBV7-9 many CASSLTGTRSNYGYTF TGTGCCAGCAGCCTGACGGGGACCCGGTCAAACTATGGCTACACCTTC
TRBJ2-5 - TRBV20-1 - CSARDRIFQGTQYF TGCAGTGCTAGAGACCGGATCTTTCAAGGGACCCAGTACTTC
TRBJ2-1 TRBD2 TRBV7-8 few CASSLARLAGAYNEQFF TGTGCCAGCAGCTTAGCTCGACTAGCGGGAGCCTACAATGAGCAGTTCTTC
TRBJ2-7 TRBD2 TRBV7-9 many CASSFSGGREHEQYF TGTGCCAGCAGCTTCAGCGGGGGTCGGGAGCACGAGCAGTACTTC
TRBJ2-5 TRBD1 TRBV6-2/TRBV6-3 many CASSYEQGRVSQYF TGTGCCAGCAGTTACGAACAGGGGAGAGTGTCCCAGTACTTC
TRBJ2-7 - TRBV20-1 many CSARGPSFSYEQYF TGCAGTGCTAGAGGCCCAAGCTTCTCCTACGAGCAGTACTTC
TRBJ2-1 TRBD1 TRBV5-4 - CASSIRDRGHGEQFF TGTGCCAGCAGCATCCGGGACAGGGGGCACGGTGAGCAGTTCTTC
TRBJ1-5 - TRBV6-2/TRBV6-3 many CASKSGNRPQPQHF TGTGCCAGCAAGTCCGGGAACCGCCCTCAGCCCCAGCATTTT
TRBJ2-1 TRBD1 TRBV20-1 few CSASWDRGLGEQFF TGCAGTGCTAGCTGGGACAGGGGGCTCGGTGAGCAGTTCTTC
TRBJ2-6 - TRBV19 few CASTGPRWANVLTF TGTGCCAGTACAGGGCCGAGGTGGGCCAACGTCCTGACTTTC
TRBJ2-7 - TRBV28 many CASSLDRLGEQYF TGTGCCAGCAGTCTAGACAGGCTAGGGGAGCAGTACTTC
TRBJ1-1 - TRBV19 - CATSSGLLRTEAFF TGTGCCACTTCGTCTGGACTGTTGAGGACTGAAGCTTTCTTT
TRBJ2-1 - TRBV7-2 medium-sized CASSLDSDRRWQFF TGTGCCAGCAGCTTAGATTCCGACAGAAGATGGCAGTTCTTC
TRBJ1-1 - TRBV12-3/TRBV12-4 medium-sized CASSSRFTEAFF TGTGCCAGCAGTTCCAGGTTCACTGAAGCTTTCTTT
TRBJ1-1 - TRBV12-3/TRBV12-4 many CASSNSLEAFF TGTGCCAGCAGTAATAGCCTTGAAGCTTTCTTT
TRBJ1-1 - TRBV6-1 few CATRFTATGTAFF TGTGCCACACGTTTCACGGCTACAGGGACGGCTTTCTTT
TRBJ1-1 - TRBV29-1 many CSGTHTEAFF TGCAGCGGGACCCACACTGAAGCTTTCTTT
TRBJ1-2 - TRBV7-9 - CASSKTHVFSEQANYGYTF TGTGCCAGCAGCAAAACCCACGTGTTTTCGGAACAAGCTAACTATGGCTACACCTTC
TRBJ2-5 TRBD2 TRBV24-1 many CATMDGRQETQYF TGTGCCACCATGGACGGGAGGCAAGAGACCCAGTACTTC
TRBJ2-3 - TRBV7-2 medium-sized CASSLLRGADTQYF TGTGCCAGCAGCTTACTTAGGGGGGCAGATACGCAGTATTTT
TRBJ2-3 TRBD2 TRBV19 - CASSVAGGTDTQYF TGTGCCAGTTCTGTAGCGGGAGGCACAGATACGCAGTATTTT
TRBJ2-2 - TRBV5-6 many CASSPIPGARNTGELFF TGTGCCAGCAGCCCCATTCCGGGGGCGCGAAACACCGGGGAGCTGTTTTTT
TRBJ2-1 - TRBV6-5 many CASSRRQNNEQFF TGTGCCAGCAGTAGGCGACAGAACAATGAGCAGTTCTTC
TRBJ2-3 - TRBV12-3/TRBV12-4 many CASSLNREGPDTQYF TGTGCCAGCAGCCTCAACAGGGAAGGTCCAGATACGCAGTATTTT
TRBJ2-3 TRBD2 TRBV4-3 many CASSHMRTSGRTDTQYF TGCGCCAGCAGCCACATGAGGACTAGCGGGAGAACAGATACGCAGTATTTT